Listed here are 8 T cell receptor beta chains from one sample, sequenced in a study of Ad26.COV2.S vaccination and SARS-CoV-2 variants. Described treatment: some 20 received Ad26.COV2.S at low or high dose, single or two shots; 5 received placebo; per-sample allocation not given. Material that was analyzed had been drawn on day 63 after the first vaccine or placebo injection. The table came from immunoSEQ multiplex PCR; TCRdb's copy has only in-frame clones and leaves some out. The table lists over 300,000 clones, about 83% of them singletons. The source was peripheral blood, collected in a trial of Ad26.COV2.S vaccine versus placebo. These receptors all come from a person between 18 and 65 years old who received the Ad26.COV2.S COVID-19 vaccine or a placebo.

The gene calls are TRBV29-1 and TRBJ1-1, with unresolved D. This CDR3 spans 12 amino acids. Germline V gene data show CDR1 as SQVTM and CDR2 as ANQGSEA. Trimming cost V 4 bases and J 0 bases, with 6 bases left between them. CDR3 residues: CSVVVVNTEAFF. DNA for the CDR3: TGCAGCGTTGTTGTGGTGAACACTGAAGCTTTCTTT.

The chain combines TRBV11-2 with TRBJ2-7; D ambiguous. This CDR3 spans 14 amino acids. V was cut by 8 bases and J by 2 bases, with 16 bases left in between. Germline V gives CDR1 SGHAT, CDR2 FQNNGV. DNA for the CDR3: TGTGCCAGCGGGCTTATTCGTCGGCCCTACGAGCAGTACTTC. This translates into CASGLIRRPYEQYF.

This rearrangement joins TRBV6-5 to TRBJ2-1, with D perhaps matching TRBD2 (5 bases). Germline CDR1 is MNHEY and CDR2 is SVGAGI. V was clipped by 2 bases and J by 9 bases, with 5 bases between them. This CDR3 spans 11 amino acids. The CDR3 sequence: CASSYLAEQFF. CDR3 DNA sequence: TGTGCCAGCAGTTACCTAGCTGAGCAGTTCTTC.

The chain employs TRBV21-1 and TRBJ1-6; the table calls TRBD1, which could not be checked here. TRBV21-1 is flagged as a pseudogene. The CDR3 extends over 14 amino acids. Written as DNA, the CDR3 is TGTGCCAGCAGCAAAGCACAGGCTCGGACACCCCTCCACTTT. Translated: CASSKAQARTPLHF.

This clone occurred once. V gene TRBV30 combines with J gene TRBJ2-2; a weak D match, TRBD2 (5 bases). The CDR3 consists of 11 residues. Germline assignment: CDR1 GTSNPN and CDR2 SVGIG (reference sequence). Trimming shortened V by 4 bases and J by 13 bases, and 13 bases separated the two germline ends. Written as DNA, the CDR3 is TGTGCCTGGAAAGGTGGAGGTGGGCTGTTTTTT. Translation: CAWKGGGGLFF.

The chain recombines TRBV18 with TRBJ1-1; a weak D match, TRBD1 (5 bases). The CDR3 consists of 14 residues. V lost 6 bases and J lost 1, with 12 bases in between. The germline gives CDR1 KGHSH, CDR2 LQKENI. The CDR3 sequence: CASSTDQGNTEAFF. DNA of the CDR3: TGTGCCAGCTCGACCGATCAGGGGAACACTGAAGCTTTCTTT.

The genes are TRBV6-5 and TRBJ2-7, with unresolved D. Germline CDR1 is MNHEY and CDR2 is SVGAGI. The length of the CDR3 is 13 residues. The V end was cut by 5 bases, the J end by 2 bases, with 10 bases between. DNA of the CDR3: TGTGCCAGCAGTAACGGCTCCCCCTACGAGCAGTACTTC. It encodes CASSNGSPYEQYF.

The chain carries TRBV7-2 and TRBJ2-1; a weak D match, TRBD2 (6 bases). Looked up from germline, CDR1 is SGHTA and CDR2 is FQGNSA. The CDR3 runs 15 residues. Trimming stripped 5 bases from V and 2 bases from J, with 13 bases between. The DNA for the CDR3 is TGTGCCAGCAGCCGTCAGGGCGGGGCCTACAATGAGCAGTTCTTC. Its protein product is CASSRQGGAYNEQFF.